This T cell receptor (beta chain) was identified during a study of OX40 agonist ivuxolimab in advanced cancers. Study-wide context: Among those enrolled, mean age was around 60 years (range about 23 to 90) and about 82% were male. Regarding the study as a whole: CD8+ T cells (on average) carried more expanded clones than CD4+ T cells.

As to this clone: What it recognizes is unknown.

CDR3 size: 13 residues. Trimming shortened V by 6 bases and J by 6 bases, and 12 bases separated the two germline ends. Germline assignment: CDR1 MDHEN and CDR2 SYDVKM. Assay used: immunoSEQ multiplex PCR; TCRdb lists only in-frame clones, some missing. The sample carries around 66,000 clones, approximately 90% recorded once. The chain recombines TRBV28 with TRBJ1-5; D possibly corresponds to TRBD1 (5 bases). The origin of this receptor is an adult with an advanced solid tumor such as melanoma, head and neck, liver or kidney cancer. Sequenced here: CD4+ or CD8+ T cells sorted from blood, sampled in a trial of the OX40 agonist ivuxolimab. The CDR3 loop is CASRGLGAQPQHF. The DNA of the CDR3 is TGTGCCAGCAGAGGGTTAGGGGCTCAGCCCCAGCATTTT.